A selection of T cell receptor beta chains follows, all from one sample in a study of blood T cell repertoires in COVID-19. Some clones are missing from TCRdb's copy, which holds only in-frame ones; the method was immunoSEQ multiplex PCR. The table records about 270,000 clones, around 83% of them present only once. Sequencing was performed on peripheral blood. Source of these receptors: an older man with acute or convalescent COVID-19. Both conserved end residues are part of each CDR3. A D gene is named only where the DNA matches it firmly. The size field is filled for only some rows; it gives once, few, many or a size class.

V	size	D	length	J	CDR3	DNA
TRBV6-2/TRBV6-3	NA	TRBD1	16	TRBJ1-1	CASSSHVTGVEGGPFF	TGTGCCAGCAGTTCGCATGTCACAGGGGTCGAAGGAGGGCCTTTCTTT
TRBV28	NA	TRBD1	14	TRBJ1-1	CASYAGQPNTEAFF	TGTGCTTCATACGCGGGACAGCCGAACACTGAAGCTTTCTTT
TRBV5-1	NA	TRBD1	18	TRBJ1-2	CASSPQGQGRGLNYGYTF	TGCGCCAGCAGCCCACAAGGACAGGGGCGCGGCCTCAACTATGGCTACACCTTC
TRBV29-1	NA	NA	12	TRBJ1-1	CSVGQVGTEAFF	TGCAGCGTTGGACAGGTGGGCACTGAAGCTTTCTTT
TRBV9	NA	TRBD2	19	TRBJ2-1	CASSVEPWTSGGVYNEQFF	TGTGCCAGCAGCGTAGAGCCGTGGACTAGCGGGGGGGTCTACAATGAGCAGTTCTTC
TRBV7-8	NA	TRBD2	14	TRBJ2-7	CASSRTSGPYEQYF	TGTGCCAGCAGCAGGACTAGCGGGCCCTACGAGCAGTACTTC
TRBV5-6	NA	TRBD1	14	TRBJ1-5	CASSSRTGGQPQHF	TGTGCCAGCAGCTCCAGGACAGGCGGTCAGCCCCAGCATTTT
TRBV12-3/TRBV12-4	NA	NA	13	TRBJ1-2	CASSPKRSYGYTF	TGTGCCAGCAGCCCAAAACGGAGCTATGGCTACACCTTC
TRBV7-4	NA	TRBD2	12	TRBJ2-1	CARVAGVNEQFF	TGTGCCAGAGTAGCGGGAGTCAATGAGCAGTTCTTC
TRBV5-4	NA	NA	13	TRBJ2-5	CASSSAGKETQYF	TGTGCCAGCAGCTCCGCGGGGAAAGAGACCCAGTACTTC
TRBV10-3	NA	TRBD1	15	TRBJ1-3	CAISEGTGLGGTIYF	TGTGCCATCAGTGAGGGGACAGGCTTAGGAGGCACCATATATTTT
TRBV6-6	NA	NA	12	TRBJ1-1	CASSYADSEAFF	TGTGCCAGCAGTTACGCGGACAGTGAAGCTTTCTTT
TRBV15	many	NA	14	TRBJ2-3	CATSGQLGTDTQYF	TGTGCCACCAGCGGACAGCTTGGCACAGATACGCAGTATTTT
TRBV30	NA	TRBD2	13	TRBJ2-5	CAWKRGGGETQYF	TGTGCCTGGAAGCGGGGAGGAGGAGAGACCCAGTACTTC
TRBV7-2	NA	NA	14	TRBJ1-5	CASSLVGVHQPQHF	TGTGCCAGCAGCTTAGTAGGGGTTCATCAGCCCCAGCATTTT
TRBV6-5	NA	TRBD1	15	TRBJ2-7	CASSNSGTGGAEQYF	TGTGCCAGCAGTAATTCCGGGACAGGGGGCGCCGAGCAGTACTTC
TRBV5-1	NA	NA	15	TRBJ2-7	CASSLGDFPFVEQYF	TGCGCCAGCAGTTTAGGGGATTTCCCCTTCGTCGAGCAGTACTTC
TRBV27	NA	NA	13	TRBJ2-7	CASSSGGPVEQYF	TGTGCCAGCAGTTCTGGAGGGCCGGTCGAGCAGTACTTC
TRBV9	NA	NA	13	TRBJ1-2	CASSRDINYGYTF	TGTGCCAGCAGTCGGGACATTAACTATGGCTACACCTTC
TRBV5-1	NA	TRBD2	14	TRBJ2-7	CASSSLTSAWEQYF	TGCGCCAGCAGCTCGCTAACTAGCGCGTGGGAGCAGTACTTC
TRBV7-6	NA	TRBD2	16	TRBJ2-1	CASSPRTSARYNEQFF	TGTGCCAGCAGCCCCAGGACTAGCGCGCGATACAATGAGCAGTTCTTC
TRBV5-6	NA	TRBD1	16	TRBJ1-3	CASSRFDRASGNTIYF	TGTGCCAGCAGCCGATTCGACAGGGCTTCTGGAAACACCATATATTTT
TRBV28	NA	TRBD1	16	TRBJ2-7	CASSSPQTGGGYEQYF	TGTGCCAGCAGTTCCCCCCAGACAGGGGGCGGCTACGAGCAGTACTTC
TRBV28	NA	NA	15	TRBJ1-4	CASSLPSGIREKLFF	TGTGCCAGCAGTTTACCGTCAGGGATTCGAGAAAAACTGTTTTTT
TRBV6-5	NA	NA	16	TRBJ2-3	CASSYSPGSSTDTQYF	TGTGCCAGCAGTTACTCGCCGGGATCTAGCACAGATACGCAGTATTTT
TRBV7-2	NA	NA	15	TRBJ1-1	CASSLGGGLNTEAFF	TGTGCCAGCAGCTTAGGGGGCGGTTTGAACACTGAAGCTTTCTTT
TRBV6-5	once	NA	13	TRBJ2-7	CASKVGGRYEQYF	TGTGCCAGCAAGGTCGGGGGTCGATACGAGCAGTACTTC
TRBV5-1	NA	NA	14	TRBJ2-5	CASSSASLQETQYF	TGCGCCAGCAGCTCCGCTAGCCTCCAAGAGACCCAGTACTTC
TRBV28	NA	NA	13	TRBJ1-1	CASTGQLNTEAFF	TGTGCCAGCACCGGACAGCTTAACACTGAAGCTTTCTTT
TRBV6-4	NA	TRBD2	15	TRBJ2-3	CASRRLAGSTDTQYF	TGTGCCAGCAGACGACTAGCGGGGAGCACAGATACGCAGTATTTT
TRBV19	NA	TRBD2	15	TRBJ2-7	CASSMMAGVTYEQYF	TGTGCCAGTAGTATGATGGCGGGAGTAACCTACGAGCAGTACTTC
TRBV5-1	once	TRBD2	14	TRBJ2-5	CASSPGTSQETQYF	TGCGCCAGCAGCCCCGGGACTAGCCAAGAGACCCAGTACTTC
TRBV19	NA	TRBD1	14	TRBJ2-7	CASSHRTGDYEQYF	TGTGCCAGTAGTCACCGGACAGGGGACTACGAGCAGTACTTC